Here is one T cell receptor beta chain with its context. Its specificity is unknown. This CDR3 is built from 16 residues. V dropped 2 bases and J dropped 1; count of bases not matched to a gene: 2. Germline values: CDR1 SGHRS, CDR2 YFSETQ. Using immunoSEQ multiplex PCR, the repertoire was profiled, and TCRdb retains in-frame clones only, with some absent. The sample lists 75,000 to 95,000 clones, 87% occurring once. The data derive from a study of T cells in localized non-small cell lung cancer. Findings and caveats of the study: The study found T cell clonality highest in uninvolved adjacent lung, above tumor. Among blood samples, higher T cell density accompanied longer overall survival. Adjacent lung exhibited a median of about 50 among the 100 most abundant tumor clones.

This TCR derives from a man aged 35-69 years with stage I squamous cell lung carcinoma. The starting material was peripheral blood, obtained before any cancer treatment. This rearrangement joins TRBV5-1 to TRBJ2-2, with 10 bases that match TRBD2. For the CDR3, the DNA is TGCGCCAGCAGCTTCCGACTAGCGGGGAACACCGGGGAGCTGTTTTTT. This codes for CASSFRLAGNTGELFF.